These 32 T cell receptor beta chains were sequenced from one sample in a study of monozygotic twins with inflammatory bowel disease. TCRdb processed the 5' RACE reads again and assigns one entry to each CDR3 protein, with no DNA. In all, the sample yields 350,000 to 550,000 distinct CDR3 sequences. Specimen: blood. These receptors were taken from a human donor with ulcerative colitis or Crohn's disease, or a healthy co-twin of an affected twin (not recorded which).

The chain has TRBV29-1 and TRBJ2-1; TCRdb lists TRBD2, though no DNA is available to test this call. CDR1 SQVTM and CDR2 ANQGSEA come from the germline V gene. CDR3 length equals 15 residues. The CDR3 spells CSGASGRTVPGEQFF.

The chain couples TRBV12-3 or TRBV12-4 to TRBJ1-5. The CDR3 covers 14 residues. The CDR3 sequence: CASRRTGPDQPQHF.

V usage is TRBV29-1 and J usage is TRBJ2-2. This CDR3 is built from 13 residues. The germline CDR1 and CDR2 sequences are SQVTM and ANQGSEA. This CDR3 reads CSVVKMGTGELFF.

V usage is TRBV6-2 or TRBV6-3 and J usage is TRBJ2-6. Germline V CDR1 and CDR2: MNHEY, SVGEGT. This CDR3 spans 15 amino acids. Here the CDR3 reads CASSYSPLGANVLTF.

CDR3: CAISEEDSSHQPQHF. The gene calls are TRBV10-3 and TRBJ1-5; there is no DNA to check the TCRdb D call of TRBD1. The CDR3 is 15 amino acids. Looked up from germline, CDR1 is ENHRY and CDR2 is SYGVKD.

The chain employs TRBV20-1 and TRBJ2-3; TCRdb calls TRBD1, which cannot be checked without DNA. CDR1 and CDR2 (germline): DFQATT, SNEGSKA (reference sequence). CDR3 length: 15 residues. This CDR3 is CSASTGLLGTDTQYF.

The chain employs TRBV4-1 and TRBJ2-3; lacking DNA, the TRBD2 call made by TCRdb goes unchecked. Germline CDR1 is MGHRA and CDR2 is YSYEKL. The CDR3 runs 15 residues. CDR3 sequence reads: CASSQDGGGAGTQYF.

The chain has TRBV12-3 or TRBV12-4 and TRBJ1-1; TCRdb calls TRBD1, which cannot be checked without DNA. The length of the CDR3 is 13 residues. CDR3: CASSFQGGTEALF.

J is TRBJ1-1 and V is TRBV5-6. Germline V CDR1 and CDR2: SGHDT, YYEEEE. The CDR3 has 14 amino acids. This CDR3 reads CASSADLENTEAFF.

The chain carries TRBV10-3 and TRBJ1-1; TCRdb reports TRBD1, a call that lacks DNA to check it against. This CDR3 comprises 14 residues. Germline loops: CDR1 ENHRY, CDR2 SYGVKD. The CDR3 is CAIRSGTVNTEAFF.

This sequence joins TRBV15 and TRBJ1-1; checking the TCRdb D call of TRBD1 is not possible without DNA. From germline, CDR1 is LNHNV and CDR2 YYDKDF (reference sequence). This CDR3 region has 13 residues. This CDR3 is CATSLVKGAEAFF.

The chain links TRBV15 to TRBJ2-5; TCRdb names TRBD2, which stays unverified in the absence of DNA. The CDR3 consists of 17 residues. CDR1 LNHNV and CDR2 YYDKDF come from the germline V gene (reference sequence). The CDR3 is CATSRSTSGGIRETQYF.

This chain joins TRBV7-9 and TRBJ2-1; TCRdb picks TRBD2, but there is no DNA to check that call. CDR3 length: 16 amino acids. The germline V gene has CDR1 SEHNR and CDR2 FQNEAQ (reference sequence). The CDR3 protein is CASSDTRLAGVDEQFF.

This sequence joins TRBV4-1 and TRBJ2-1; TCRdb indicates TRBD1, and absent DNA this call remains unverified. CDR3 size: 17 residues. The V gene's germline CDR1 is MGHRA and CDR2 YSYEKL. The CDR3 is CASSELSRTGGGNEQFF.

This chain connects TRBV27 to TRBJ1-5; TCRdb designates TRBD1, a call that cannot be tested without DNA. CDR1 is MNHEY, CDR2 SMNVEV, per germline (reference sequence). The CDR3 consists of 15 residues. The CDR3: CASNPDRGQGQPQHF.

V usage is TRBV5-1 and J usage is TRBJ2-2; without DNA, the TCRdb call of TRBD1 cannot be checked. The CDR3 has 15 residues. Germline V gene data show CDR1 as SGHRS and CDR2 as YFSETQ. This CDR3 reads CASNTGGILSGELFF.

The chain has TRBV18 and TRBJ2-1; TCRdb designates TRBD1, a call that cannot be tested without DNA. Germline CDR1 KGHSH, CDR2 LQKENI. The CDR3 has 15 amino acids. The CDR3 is CASSPGITGGSEQFF.

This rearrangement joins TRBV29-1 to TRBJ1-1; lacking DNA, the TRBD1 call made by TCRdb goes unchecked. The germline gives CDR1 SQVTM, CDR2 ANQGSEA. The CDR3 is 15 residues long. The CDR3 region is CSVAYRGVMNTEAFF.

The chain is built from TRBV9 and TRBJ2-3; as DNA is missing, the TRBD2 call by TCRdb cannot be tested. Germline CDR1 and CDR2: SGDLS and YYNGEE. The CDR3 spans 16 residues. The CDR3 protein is CASSSRTSGRPDTQYF.

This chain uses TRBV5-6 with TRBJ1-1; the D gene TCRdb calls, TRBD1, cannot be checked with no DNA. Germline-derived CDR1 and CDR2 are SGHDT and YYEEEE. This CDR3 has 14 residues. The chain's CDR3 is CASSSRVGNTEAFF.

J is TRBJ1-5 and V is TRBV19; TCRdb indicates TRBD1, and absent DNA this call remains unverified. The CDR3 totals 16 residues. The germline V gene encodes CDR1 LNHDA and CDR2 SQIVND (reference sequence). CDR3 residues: CASSPGQGASNQPQHF.

CDR3 amino acids: CASSPDRVRLHEQYF. This rearrangement joins TRBV7-2 to TRBJ2-7; checking the TCRdb D call of TRBD1 is not possible without DNA. Germline CDR1 SGHTA, CDR2 FQGNSA. This CDR3 has 15 amino acids.

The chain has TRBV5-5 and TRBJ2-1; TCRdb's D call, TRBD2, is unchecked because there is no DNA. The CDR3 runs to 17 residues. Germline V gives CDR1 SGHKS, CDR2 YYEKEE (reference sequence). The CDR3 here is CASSPGGPLSSYNEQFF.

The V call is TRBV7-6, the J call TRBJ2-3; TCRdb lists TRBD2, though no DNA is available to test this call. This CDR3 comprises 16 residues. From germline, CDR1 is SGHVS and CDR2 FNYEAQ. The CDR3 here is CASSSGTSGYTDTQYF.

The CDR3 region is CASSPYLRTRGEVNEQFF. The chain links TRBV11-2 to TRBJ2-1; TCRdb's D gene call, TRBD1, goes unchecked for lack of DNA. The CDR3 length is 18 residues. Germline CDR1 is SGHAT and CDR2 is FQNNGV.

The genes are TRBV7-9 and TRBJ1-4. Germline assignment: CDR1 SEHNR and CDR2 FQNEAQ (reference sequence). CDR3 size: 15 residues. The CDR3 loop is CASSWGGTAHEKLFF.

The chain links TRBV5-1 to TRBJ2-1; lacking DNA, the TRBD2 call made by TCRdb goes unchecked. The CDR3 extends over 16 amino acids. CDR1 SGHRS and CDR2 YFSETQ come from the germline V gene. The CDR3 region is CASSLSGLAGNNEQFF.

This CDR3 is CASTVIDSYEQYF. The chain carries TRBV19 and TRBJ2-7. CDR3 length: 13 residues. Germline-derived CDR1 and CDR2 are LNHDA and SQIVND (reference sequence).

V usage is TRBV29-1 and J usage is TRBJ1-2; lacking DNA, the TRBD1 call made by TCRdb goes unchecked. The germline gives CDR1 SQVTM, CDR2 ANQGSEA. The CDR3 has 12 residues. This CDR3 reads CSVDGAVYGYTF.

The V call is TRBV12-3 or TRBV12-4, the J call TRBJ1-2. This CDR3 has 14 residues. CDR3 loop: CASSLSGGGGGYTF.

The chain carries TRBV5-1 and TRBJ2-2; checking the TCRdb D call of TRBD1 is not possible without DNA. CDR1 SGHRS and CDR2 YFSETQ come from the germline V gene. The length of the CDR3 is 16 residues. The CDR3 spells CASSLGRGLSTGELFF.

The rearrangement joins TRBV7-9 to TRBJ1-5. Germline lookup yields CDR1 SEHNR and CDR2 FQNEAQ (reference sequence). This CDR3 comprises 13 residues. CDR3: CASSLGFDQPQHF.